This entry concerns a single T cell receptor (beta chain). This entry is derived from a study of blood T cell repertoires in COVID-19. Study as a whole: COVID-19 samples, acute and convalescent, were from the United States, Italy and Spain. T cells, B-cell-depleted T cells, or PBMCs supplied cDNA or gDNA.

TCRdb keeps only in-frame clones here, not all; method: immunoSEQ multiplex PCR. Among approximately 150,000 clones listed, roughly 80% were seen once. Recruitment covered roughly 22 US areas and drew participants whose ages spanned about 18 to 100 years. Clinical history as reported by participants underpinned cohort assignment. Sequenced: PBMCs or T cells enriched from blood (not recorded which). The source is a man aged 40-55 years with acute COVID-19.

DNA for the CDR3: TGTGCCAGCAGTTTCGGGGAGGAGACTGAAGCTTTCTTT. Protein product: CASSFGEETEAFF. The genes are TRBV12-3 or TRBV12-4 and TRBJ1-1, with no clear D. Trimming removed 3 bases from V and 5 bases from J, with 10 bases in between. CDR3 length: 13 residues.